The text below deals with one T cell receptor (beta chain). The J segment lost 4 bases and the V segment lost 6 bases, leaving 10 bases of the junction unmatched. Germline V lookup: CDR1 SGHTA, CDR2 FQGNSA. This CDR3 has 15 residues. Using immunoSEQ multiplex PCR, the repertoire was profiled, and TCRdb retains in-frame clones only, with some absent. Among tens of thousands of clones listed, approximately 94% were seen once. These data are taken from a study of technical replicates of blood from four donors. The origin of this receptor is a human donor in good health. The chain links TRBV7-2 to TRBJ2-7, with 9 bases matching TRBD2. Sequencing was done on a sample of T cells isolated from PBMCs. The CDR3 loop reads CASSYQTSGTYEQYF. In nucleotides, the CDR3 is TGTGCCAGCAGTTACCAGACTAGCGGAACATACGAGCAGTACTTC. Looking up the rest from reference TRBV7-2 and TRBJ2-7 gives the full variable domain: GAGVSQSPSNKVTEKGKDVELRCDPISGHTALYWYRQSLGQGLEFLIYFQGNSAPDKSGLPSDRFSAERTGGSVSTLTIQRTQQEDSAVYLCASSYQTSGTYEQYFGPGTRLTVT.